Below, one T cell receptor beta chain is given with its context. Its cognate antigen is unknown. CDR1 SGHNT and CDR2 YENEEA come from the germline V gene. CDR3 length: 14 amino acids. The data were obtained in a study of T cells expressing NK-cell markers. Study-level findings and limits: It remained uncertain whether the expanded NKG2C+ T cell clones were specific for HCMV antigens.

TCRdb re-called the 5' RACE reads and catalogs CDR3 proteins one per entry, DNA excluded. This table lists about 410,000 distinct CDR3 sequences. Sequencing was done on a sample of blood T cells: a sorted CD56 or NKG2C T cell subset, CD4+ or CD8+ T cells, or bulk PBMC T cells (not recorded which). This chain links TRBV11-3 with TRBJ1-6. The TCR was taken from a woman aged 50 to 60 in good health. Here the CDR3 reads CASSLTAYYSPLHF.